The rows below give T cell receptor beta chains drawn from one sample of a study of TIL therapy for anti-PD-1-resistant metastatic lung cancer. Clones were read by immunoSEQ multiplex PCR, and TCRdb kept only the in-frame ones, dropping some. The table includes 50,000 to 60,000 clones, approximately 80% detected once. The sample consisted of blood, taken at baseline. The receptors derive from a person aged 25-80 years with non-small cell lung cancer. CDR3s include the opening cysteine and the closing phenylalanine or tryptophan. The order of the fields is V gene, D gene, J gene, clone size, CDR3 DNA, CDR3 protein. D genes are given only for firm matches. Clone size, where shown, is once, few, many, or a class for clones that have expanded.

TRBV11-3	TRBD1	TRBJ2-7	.	TGTGCCAGCAGCTTAGATGACAGGGTGGACTACGAGCAGTACTTC	CASSLDDRVDYEQYF
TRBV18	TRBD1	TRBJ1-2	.	TGTGCCAGCTCACCCCCCGGGACAGGGGAAAGTGGAGGCTACACCTTC	CASSPPGTGESGGYTF
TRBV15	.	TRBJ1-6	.	TGTGCCACCAGCAGCCCTCCACTGCCACCCCTCCACTTT	CATSSPPLPPLHF
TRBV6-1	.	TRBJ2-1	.	TGTGCCAGCAGTGGGGACGGGGGCACGGCCTACAATGAGCAGTTCTTC	CASSGDGGTAYNEQFF
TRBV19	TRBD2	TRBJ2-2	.	TGTGCCAGTAGCCTTCCTGGACTAGCGTCGAACACCGGGGAGCTGTTTTTT	CASSLPGLASNTGELFF
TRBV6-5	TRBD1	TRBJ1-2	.	TGTGCCAGCAGCCTAAGGACAGGTTCTAACTATGGCTACACCTTC	CASSLRTGSNYGYTF
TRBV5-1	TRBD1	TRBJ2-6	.	TGCGCCAGCAGCACCGGACAGGCCGCTCGACACTCTGGGGCCAACGTCCTGACTTTC	CASSTGQAARHSGANVLTF
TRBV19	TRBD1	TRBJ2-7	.	TGTGCCAGTAGTATAGGGACAGGACAGTCGTACGAGCAGTACTTC	CASSIGTGQSYEQYF
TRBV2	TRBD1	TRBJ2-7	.	TGTGCCAGCAGTGACGGGACAGGGGGGATACACGAGCAGTACTTC	CASSDGTGGIHEQYF
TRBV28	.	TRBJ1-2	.	TGTGCCAGCAGTTTACGACAGCCCCCCGGCTACACCTTC	CASSLRQPPGYTF
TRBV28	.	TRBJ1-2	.	TGTGCCAGCAGTCCCGGACCCCTCTATGGCTACACCTTC	CASSPGPLYGYTF
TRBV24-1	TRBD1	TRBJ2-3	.	TGTGCCACCCGGGGACAGGGCACAGATACGCAGTATTTT	CATRGQGTDTQYF
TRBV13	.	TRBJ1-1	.	TGTGCCAGCAGCTTGAGATCGAACACTGAAGCTTTCTTT	CASSLRSNTEAFF
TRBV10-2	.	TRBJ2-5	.	TGCGCCAGCACCCAGGGAGAGACCCAGTACTTC	CASTQGETQYF
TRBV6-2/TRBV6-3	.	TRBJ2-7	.	TGTGCCAGCAGTTGGTTGCGGGGGCTAAACGAGCAGTACTTC	CASSWLRGLNEQYF
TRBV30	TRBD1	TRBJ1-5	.	TGTGCCTGGCGGCCCTTGGGACAGGGTTTGATGCCCCAGCATTTT	CAWRPLGQGLMPQHF
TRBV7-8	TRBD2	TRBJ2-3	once	TGTGCCAGCAGCGCTAGACTAGCGGGGAACACAGATACGCAGTATTTT	CASSARLAGNTDTQYF